The 25 T cell receptor beta chains listed next were all sequenced from one sample in a study of brain T cells in children with intractable seizures (TCRdb year 2021). The meaning of the sample's time point label: blood from clinic visit 5 months post-surgery; TSC patient then seizure free. Library preparation employed the immunoSEQ multiplex PCR assay. TCRdb carries this immuneACCESS record with in-frame sequences only. Its versions omit some clonotypes, under half of them owing to an unresolved V gene in the studies checked, with the rest unexplained. A total of under 400,000 clones appear in this sample, 93% of them only once. The top ten hold 5.7% of the sample. Here the sequenced sample was peripheral blood, taken roughly 5 months after surgery. These TCRs come from a boy younger than two with tuberous sclerosis and intractable seizures.

The gene calls are TRBV12-3 or TRBV12-4 and TRBJ1-4; D remains unclear. The CDR3 runs 13 residues. Between the trimmed V and J ends, which lost 2 bases and 6 bases, there was a span of 7 bases. The DNA for the CDR3 is TGTGCCAGCAGTTTACGGAGGGATGAAAAACTGTTTTTT. The encoded protein is CASSLRRDEKLFF.

The chain couples TRBV7-9 to TRBJ2-2; D not resolved. CDR3 length equals 13 residues. V was clipped by 6 bases and J by 0 bases, with 5 bases between them. Germline V gene sequence: CDR1 SEHNR, CDR2 FQNEAQ (reference sequence). CDR3 sequence: CASRPSNTGELFF. For the CDR3, the DNA is TGTGCCAGCAGGCCCTCGAACACCGGGGAGCTGTTTTTT.

The genes are TRBV12-3 or TRBV12-4 and TRBJ1-3; the D is unclear. V lost 6 bases and J lost 4, with 4 bases in between. The CDR3 runs to 11 residues. CDR3 nucleotides: TGTGCCAGCAGGTTGGGAAACACCATATATTTT. This gives the protein CASRLGNTIYF.

V gene TRBV4-1 combines with J gene TRBJ2-5, with 14 bases aligning to TRBD2. CDR1 MGHRA and CDR2 YSYEKL come from the germline V gene. This CDR3 is built from 16 residues. V trimming: 3 bases; J trimming: 5 bases; junction bases outside the gene matches: 5. Here the CDR3 DNA reads TGCGCCAGCAGCCAGGGGACTAGCGGGAGCTGGGAGACCCAGTACTTC. Its protein is CASSQGTSGSWETQYF.

This clone was seen just once. The chain couples TRBV11-3 to TRBJ2-1; D is uncertain. V was cut by 5 bases and J by 4 bases, with 9 bases left in between. CDR1 SGHNT and CDR2 YENEEA come from the germline V gene. The CDR3 has 13 amino acids. In DNA, the CDR3 is TGTGCCAGCAGCCCGCCGGAGTACAATGAGCAGTTCTTC. As protein: CASSPPEYNEQFF.

As concerns this clone: This same CDR3 is encoded by further DNA sequences in the sample. The chain recombines TRBV27 with TRBJ2-3; TRBD2 agrees at 7 bases. Germline V gene data show CDR1 as MNHEY and CDR2 as SMNVEV (reference sequence). The V gene end was trimmed by 3 bases and the J gene end by 3 bases; junction bases not matched to a gene: 0. The CDR3 spans 13 residues. The CDR3 loop reads CASSLGGTDTQYF. As DNA, the CDR3 is TGTGCCAGCAGTTTGGGGGGGACAGATACGCAGTATTTT.

The chain joins TRBV6-1 to TRBJ2-1; D remains unclear. Germline assignment: CDR1 MNHNS and CDR2 SASEGT. The V end lost 3 bases, the J end lost 5 bases, and 14 bases lay between the germline ends. The CDR3 spans 15 residues. CDR3 nucleotide sequence: TGTGCCAGCAGTGATTTCCAGGTCGGCCACAATGAGCAGTTCTTC. Amino acid sequence: CASSDFQVGHNEQFF.

The chain employs TRBV10-3 and TRBJ1-6; D gene unclear. This CDR3 is 16 amino acids long. From germline, CDR1 is ENHRY and CDR2 SYGVKD. V was cut by 1 base and J by 9 bases, with 16 bases left in between. This CDR3 reads CAISEFRDQWGSPLHF. CDR3 nucleotides: TGTGCCATCAGTGAGTTTAGAGACCAATGGGGTTCACCCCTCCACTTT.

The chain employs TRBV6-5 and TRBJ2-1; the D is unclear. V was trimmed by 8 bases and J by 4 bases, leaving 6 bases between them. Germline values: CDR1 MNHEY, CDR2 SVGAGI. The CDR3 contains 11 residues. The CDR3 loop is CASGTYNEQFF. The CDR3 bases are TGTGCCAGCGGTACTTACAATGAGCAGTTCTTC.

V gene TRBV11-3 combines with J gene TRBJ2-2; 7 positions match TRBD2. Germline trimming cut 5 bases from V and 4 bases from J; bases unmatched to any gene: 7. The CDR3 is made up of 15 amino acids. Germline V lookup: CDR1 SGHNT, CDR2 YENEEA. The CDR3 coding sequence is TGTGCCAGCAGCCCGGGCGGGAGTGGCACCGGGGAGCTGTTTTTT. It translates to CASSPGGSGTGELFF.

The chain uses TRBV7-3 and TRBJ2-3; TRBD2 is a possible D gene (6 bases). From germline, CDR1 is SGHTA and CDR2 FQGTGA. V lost 0 bases and J 4 bases, leaving 38 bases between the germline ends. This CDR3 is 24 amino acids long. In nucleotides, the CDR3 is TGTGCCAGCAGCTTAACGTCGTGGGGTTTGGTTTCCTCTGGCGGGATAAGGATCGCAGATACGCAGTATTTT. Its protein is CASSLTSWGLVSSGGIRIADTQYF.

The chain is built from TRBV7-9 and TRBJ1-1; D remains unclear. This CDR3 contains 14 residues. Germline values: CDR1 SEHNR, CDR2 FQNEAQ (reference sequence). Trimming cost V 2 bases and J 4 bases, with 11 bases left between them. CDR3 sequence: CASSLWPGGTEAFF. The CDR3 region has the DNA TGTGCCAGCAGCTTATGGCCGGGTGGCACTGAAGCTTTCTTT. Together with reference TRBV7-9 and TRBJ1-1, the CDR3 gives the full variable domain: DTGVSQNPRHKITKRGQNVTFRCDPISEHNRLYWYRQTLGQGPEFLTYFQNEAQLEKSRLLSDRFSAERPKGSFSTLEIQRTEQGDSAMYLCASSLWPGGTEAFFGQGTRLTVV.

The chain joins TRBV5-8 to TRBJ2-3; 8 bases are a match to TRBD1. The V gene end was trimmed by 1 base and the J gene end by 2 bases; junction bases not matched to a gene: 9. From germline, CDR1 is SGHTS and CDR2 YDEGEE. The CDR3 length is 17 residues. CDR3: CASSLYRGADPTDTQYF. CDR3 nucleotide sequence: TGTGCCAGCAGCTTGTACAGGGGGGCCGACCCCACAGATACGCAGTATTTT.

This chain links TRBV11-2 with TRBJ1-2; possibly TRBD1 for D (5 bases). The germline gives CDR1 SGHAT, CDR2 FQNNGV. V was pared by 5 bases and J by 0 bases, with 10 bases between. The CDR3 has 14 amino acids. This CDR3 reads CASSPDTANYGYTF. The DNA of the CDR3 is TGTGCCAGCAGCCCGGACACTGCTAACTATGGCTACACCTTC.

This clone was picked up one time. The V gene is TRBV28, the J gene TRBJ1-1; D might be TRBD1 (5 bases). The germline V gene encodes CDR1 MDHEN and CDR2 SYDVKM. CDR3 size: 14 residues. Between the trimmed V and J ends, which lost 1 base and 5 bases, there was a span of 11 bases. For the CDR3, the DNA is TGTGCCAGCAGTTTATCCGACAGCTGGACTGAAGCTTTCTTT. Its translation is CASSLSDSWTEAFF.

The gene calls are TRBV14 and TRBJ2-3; TRBD1 matches at 9 bases. This CDR3 comprises 14 residues. In germline, CDR1 is SGHDN, CDR2 FVKESK. With V trimmed by 5 bases and J by 0 bases, 0 bases remained unmatched. The chain's CDR3 is CASSDRGSTDTQYF. In DNA form, the CDR3 reads TGTGCCAGCAGCGACAGGGGGAGCACAGATACGCAGTATTTT.

The gene calls are TRBV5-4 and TRBJ2-1, with 9 bases fitting TRBD2. The V gene end was trimmed by 2 bases and the J gene end by 8 bases; junction bases not matched to a gene: 14. CDR1 and CDR2 from the germline V gene are SGHNT and YYREEE (reference sequence). CDR3 length: 17 residues. The CDR3 loop reads CASSFAPGQREVYEQFF. Written as DNA, the CDR3 is TGTGCCAGCAGCTTTGCTCCGGGCCAGCGGGAGGTATATGAGCAGTTCTTC. Combining the CDR3 with reference TRBV5-4 and TRBJ2-1 gives the whole variable domain ETGVTQSPTHLIKTRGQQVTLRCSSQSGHNTVSWYQQALGQGPQFIFQYYREEENGRGNFPPRFSGLQFPNYSSELNVNALELDDSALYLCASSFAPGQREVYEQFFGPGTRLTVL.

This clone was recorded only once. J is TRBJ1-2 and V is TRBV5-6; the D gene is possibly TRBD1 (5 bases). Germline CDR1 and CDR2: SGHDT and YYEEEE. Deletions cut 2 bases from V and 8 bases from J, with 13 bases between. The CDR3 contains 13 residues. Written as DNA, the CDR3 is TGTGCCAGCAGCTTTCCCAGGGCGACGGGCTACACCTTC. Translation: CASSFPRATGYTF.

The chain couples TRBV7-9 to TRBJ1-6; D not resolved. The CDR3 has 17 amino acids. Germline V gene data show CDR1 as SEHNR and CDR2 as FQNEAQ (reference sequence). With 1 base removed from V and 2 bases from J, the gap between germline ends came to 12 bases. The CDR3 coding sequence is TGTGCCAGCAGCTTAGGAGTCCGGGCACCCTATAATTCACCCCTCCACTTT. It translates to CASSLGVRAPYNSPLHF.

The rearrangement joins TRBV5-1 to TRBJ1-6; D gene ambiguous. The germline gives CDR1 SGHRS, CDR2 YFSETQ. The germline V and J ends were trimmed by 5 bases and 7 bases, with 16 bases remaining between them. The CDR3 is 15 amino acids. CDR3 sequence (DNA): TGCGCCAGCAGTTTAGGGCCCATCAGGAATTCACCCCTCCACTTT. Amino acids: CASSLGPIRNSPLHF.

The rearrangement uses TRBV28 and TRBJ1-5; D is possibly TRBD1 (5 bases). Looked up from germline, CDR1 is MDHEN and CDR2 is SYDVKM. CDR3 length: 16 amino acids. Trimming left V 3 bases short and J 0 bases short, with 12 bases between. This chain's CDR3 is CASSFVQVYSNQPQHF. CDR3 DNA: TGTGCCAGCAGTTTTGTACAGGTGTATAGCAATCAGCCCCAGCATTTT.

This sequence joins TRBV6-4 and TRBJ2-7, with a possible D match to TRBD2 (5 bases). The germline V gene has CDR1 MRHNA and CDR2 SNTAGT. Trimming shortened V by 8 bases and J by 6 bases, and 8 bases separated the two germline ends. The CDR3 has 10 amino acids. The CDR3 DNA reads TGTGCCAGCCCGGGGTGCGAGCAGTACTTC. As protein: CASPGCEQYF.

This chain joins TRBV7-4 and TRBJ2-7; tentative D call: TRBD1 (5 bases). V shed 6 bases and J shed 4 bases, with 19 bases lying between them. Germline CDR1 and CDR2: SGHVT and SQSDAQ. The length of the CDR3 is 15 residues. The CDR3 DNA follows: TGTGCCAGCAGTCGCCAGGGTTCGGACCAATACGAGCAGTACTTC. This encodes CASSRQGSDQYEQYF.

This clone was observed many times. The chain joins TRBV28 to TRBJ1-1; 12 positions match TRBD1. In germline, CDR1 is MDHEN, CDR2 SYDVKM. The CDR3 loop spans 16 amino acids. Losses at the gene ends were 8 bases for V and 1 base for J; bases not matched to a gene: 8. The CDR3: CASRPGTGGSNTEAFF. The DNA of the CDR3 is TGTGCCAGCCGACCCGGGACAGGGGGCTCGAACACTGAAGCTTTCTTT.

The gene calls are TRBV7-8 and TRBJ2-5; D not resolved. V lost 3 bases, J lost 1 base, and 6 bases lay in between. The CDR3 is 13 residues long. Germline CDR1 and CDR2: SGHVS and FQNEAQ. CDR3 in DNA: TGTGCCAGCAGCTTGGGCAGCCAAGAGACCCAGTACTTC. Translation: CASSLGSQETQYF.